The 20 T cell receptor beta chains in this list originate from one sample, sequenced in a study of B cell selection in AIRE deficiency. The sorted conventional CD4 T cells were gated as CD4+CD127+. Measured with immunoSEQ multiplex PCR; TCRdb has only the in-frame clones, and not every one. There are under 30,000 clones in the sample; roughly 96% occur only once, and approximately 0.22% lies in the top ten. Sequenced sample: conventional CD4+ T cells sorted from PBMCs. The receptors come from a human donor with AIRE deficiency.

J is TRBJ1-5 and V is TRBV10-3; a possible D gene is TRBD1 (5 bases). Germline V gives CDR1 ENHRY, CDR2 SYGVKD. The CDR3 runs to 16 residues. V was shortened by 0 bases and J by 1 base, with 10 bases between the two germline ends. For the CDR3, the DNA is TGTGCCATCAGTGAGTCTGGGGGGGGGAGCAATCAGCCCCAGCATTTT. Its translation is CAISESGGGSNQPQHF.

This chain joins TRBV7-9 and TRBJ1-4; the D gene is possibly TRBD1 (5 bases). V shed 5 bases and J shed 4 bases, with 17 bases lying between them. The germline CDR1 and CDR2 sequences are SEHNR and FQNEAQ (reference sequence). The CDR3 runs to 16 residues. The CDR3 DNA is TGTGCCAGCAGCGTGACCGGGACTTTTTTTAATGAAAAACTGTTTTTT. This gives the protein CASSVTGTFFNEKLFF.

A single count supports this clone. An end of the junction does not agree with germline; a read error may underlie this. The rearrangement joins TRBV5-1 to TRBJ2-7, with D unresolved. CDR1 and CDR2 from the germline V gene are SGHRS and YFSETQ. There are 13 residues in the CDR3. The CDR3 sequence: CASRMLDSDEQYF. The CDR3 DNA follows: TGCGCCAGCAGGATGCTAGACTCCGACGAGCAGTACTTC. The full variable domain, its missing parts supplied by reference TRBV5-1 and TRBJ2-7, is KAGVTQTPRYLIKTRGQQVTLSCSPISGHRSVSWYQQTPGQGLQFLFEYFSETQRNKGNFPGRFSGRQFSNSRSEMNVSTLELGDSALYLCASRMLDSDEQYFGPGTRLTVT.

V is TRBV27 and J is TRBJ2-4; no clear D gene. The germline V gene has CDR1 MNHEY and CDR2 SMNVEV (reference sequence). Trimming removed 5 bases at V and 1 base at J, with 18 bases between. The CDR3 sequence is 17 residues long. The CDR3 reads CASSPYVAVRAKNIQYF. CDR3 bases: TGTGCCAGCAGTCCATACGTTGCGGTCCGGGCCAAAAACATTCAGTACTTC.

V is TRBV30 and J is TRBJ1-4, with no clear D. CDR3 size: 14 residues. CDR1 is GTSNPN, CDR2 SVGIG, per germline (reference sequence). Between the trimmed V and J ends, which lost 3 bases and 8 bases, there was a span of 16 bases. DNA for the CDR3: TGTGCCTGGAGCCCTGCCCCTCGGCGGGAAAAACTGTTTTTT. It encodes CAWSPAPRREKLFF.

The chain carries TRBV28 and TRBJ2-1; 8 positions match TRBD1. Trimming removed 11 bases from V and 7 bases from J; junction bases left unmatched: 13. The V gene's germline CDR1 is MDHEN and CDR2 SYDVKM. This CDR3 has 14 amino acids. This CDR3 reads CAGQGAPHTNEQFF. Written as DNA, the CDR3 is TGTGCCGGCCAGGGGGCTCCCCACACGAATGAGCAGTTCTTC. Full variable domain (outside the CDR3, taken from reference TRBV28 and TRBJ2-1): DVKVTQSSRYLVKRTGEKVFLECVQDMDHENMFWYRQDPGLGLRLIYFSYDVKMKEKGDIPEGYSVSREKKERFSLILESASTNQTSMYLCAGQGAPHTNEQFFGPGTRLTVL.

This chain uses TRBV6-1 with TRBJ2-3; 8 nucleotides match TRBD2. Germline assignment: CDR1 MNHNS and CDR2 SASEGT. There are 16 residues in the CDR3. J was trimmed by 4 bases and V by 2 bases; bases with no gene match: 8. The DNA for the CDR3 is TGTGCCAGCAGTGAACGGGGCGGGAGGTCCGCAGATACGCAGTATTTT. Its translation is CASSERGGRSADTQYF.

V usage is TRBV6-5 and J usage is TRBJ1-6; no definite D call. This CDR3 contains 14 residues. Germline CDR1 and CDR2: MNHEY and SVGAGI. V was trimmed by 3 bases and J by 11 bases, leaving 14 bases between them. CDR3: CASSYSQLATPLHF. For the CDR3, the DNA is TGTGCCAGCAGTTATTCTCAGTTGGCGACACCCCTCCACTTT.

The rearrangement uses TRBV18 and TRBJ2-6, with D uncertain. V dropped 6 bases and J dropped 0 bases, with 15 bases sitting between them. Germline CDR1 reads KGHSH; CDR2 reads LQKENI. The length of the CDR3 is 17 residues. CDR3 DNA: TGTGCCAGCTCGCAGGACCGGGCCAGCTCTGGGGCCAACGTCCTGACTTTC. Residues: CASSQDRASSGANVLTF.

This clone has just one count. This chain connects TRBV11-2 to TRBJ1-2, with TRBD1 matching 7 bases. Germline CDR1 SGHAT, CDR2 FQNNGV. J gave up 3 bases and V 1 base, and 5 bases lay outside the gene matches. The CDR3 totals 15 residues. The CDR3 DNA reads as TGTGCCAGCAGCTTAGGAATTCAGGGGGACTATGGCTACACCTTC. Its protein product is CASSLGIQGDYGYTF.

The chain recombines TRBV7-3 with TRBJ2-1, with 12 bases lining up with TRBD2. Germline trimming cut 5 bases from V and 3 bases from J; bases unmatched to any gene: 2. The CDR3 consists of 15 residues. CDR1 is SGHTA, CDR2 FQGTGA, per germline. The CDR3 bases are TGTGCCAGCAGCCTAGCGGGAGGGGACTACAATGAGCAGTTCTTC. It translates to CASSLAGGDYNEQFF.

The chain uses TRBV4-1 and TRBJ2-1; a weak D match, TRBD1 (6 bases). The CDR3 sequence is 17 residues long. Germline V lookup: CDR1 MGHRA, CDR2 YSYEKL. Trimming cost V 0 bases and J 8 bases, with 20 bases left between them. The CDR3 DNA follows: TGCGCCAGCAGCCAAGACTTCCGGGGAGTCCCAGGGGATGAGCAGTTCTTC. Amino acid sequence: CASSQDFRGVPGDEQFF.

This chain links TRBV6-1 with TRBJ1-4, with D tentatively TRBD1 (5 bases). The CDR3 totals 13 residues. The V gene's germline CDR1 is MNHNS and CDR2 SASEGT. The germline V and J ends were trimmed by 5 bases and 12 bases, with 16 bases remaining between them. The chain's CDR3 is CASSRGTGGELFF. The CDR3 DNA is TGTGCCAGCAGTAGAGGGACGGGGGGGGAACTGTTTTTT.

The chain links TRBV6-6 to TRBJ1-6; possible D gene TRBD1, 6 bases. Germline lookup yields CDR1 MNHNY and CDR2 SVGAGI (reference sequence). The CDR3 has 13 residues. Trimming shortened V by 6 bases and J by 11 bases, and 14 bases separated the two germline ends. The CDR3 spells CASRVQGSAPLHF. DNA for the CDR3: TGTGCCAGCAGAGTACAGGGTAGTGCACCCCTCCACTTT.

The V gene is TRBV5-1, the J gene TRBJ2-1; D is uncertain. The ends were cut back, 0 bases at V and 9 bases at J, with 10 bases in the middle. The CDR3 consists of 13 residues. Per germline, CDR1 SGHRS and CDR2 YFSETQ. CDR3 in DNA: TGCGCCAGCAGCTTGGAATTTTGGAGTGAGCAGTTCTTC. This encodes CASSLEFWSEQFF.

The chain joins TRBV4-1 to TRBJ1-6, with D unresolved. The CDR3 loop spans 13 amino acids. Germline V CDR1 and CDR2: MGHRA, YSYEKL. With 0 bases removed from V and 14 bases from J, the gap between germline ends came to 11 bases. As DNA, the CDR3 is TGCGCCAGCAGCCAAGACGCGGGAACCACCCTCCACTTT. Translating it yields CASSQDAGTTLHF.

The CDR3 here is CASSQVPGTGNTIYF. In nucleotides, the CDR3 is TGTGCCAGCAGCCAAGTGCCAGGGACTGGAAACACCATATATTTT. The V gene is TRBV4-2, the J gene TRBJ1-3; D perhaps matches TRBD1 (5 bases). The CDR3 is 15 residues long. Germline values: CDR1 LGHNA, CDR2 YNFKEQ. Trimming cost V 1 base and J 2 bases, with 9 bases left between them.

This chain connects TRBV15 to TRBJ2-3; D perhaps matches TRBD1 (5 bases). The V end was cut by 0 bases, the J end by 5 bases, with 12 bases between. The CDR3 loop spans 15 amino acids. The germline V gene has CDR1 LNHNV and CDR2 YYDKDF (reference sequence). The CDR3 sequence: CATSRDGVGRDTQYF. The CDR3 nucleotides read TGTGCCACCAGCAGAGATGGGGTGGGGCGAGATACGCAGTATTTT.

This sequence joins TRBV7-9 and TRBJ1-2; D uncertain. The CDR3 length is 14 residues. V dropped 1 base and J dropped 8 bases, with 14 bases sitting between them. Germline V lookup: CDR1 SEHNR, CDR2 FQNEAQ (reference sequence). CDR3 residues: CASSLEVATGGYTF. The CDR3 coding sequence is TGTGCCAGCAGCTTAGAGGTTGCGACTGGAGGCTACACCTTC.

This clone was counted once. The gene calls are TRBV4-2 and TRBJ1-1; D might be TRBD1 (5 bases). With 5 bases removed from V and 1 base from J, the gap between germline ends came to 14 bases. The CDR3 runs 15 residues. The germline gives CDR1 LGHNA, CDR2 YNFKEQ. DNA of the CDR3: TGTGCCAGCAGCTCTGTGGCAGGGCAGAACACTGAAGCTTTCTTT. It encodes CASSSVAGQNTEAFF.